The present TCR beta chain was sequenced within a study of OX40 agonist ivuxolimab in advanced cancers. Study-level findings and limits: Specificity for antigen went undetermined in the expanded peripheral T cells. CD8+ T cells were the subset that, on average, had more expanded clones than CD4+.

TCRdb keeps only in-frame clones here, not all; method: immunoSEQ multiplex PCR. The sample has some 35,000 clones; around 80% are singletons. As concerns this clone: The antigen is not known.

Trimming cost V 4 bases and J 0 bases, with 16 bases left between them. This CDR3 contains 15 residues. Germline V gene lookup returns CDR1 GTSNPN and CDR2 SVGIG (reference sequence). The gene calls are TRBV30 and TRBJ2-7, with D perhaps matching TRBD1 (6 bases). This receptor was taken from an adult with an advanced solid tumor such as melanoma, head and neck, liver or kidney cancer. Material: CD4+ or CD8+ T cells sorted from blood, obtained in a trial of the OX40 agonist ivuxolimab. The CDR3 is CAWNRGSQSSYEQYF. Written as DNA, the CDR3 is TGTGCCTGGAATAGGGGGTCTCAAAGCTCCTACGAGCAGTACTTC. Together with reference TRBV30 and TRBJ2-7, the CDR3 gives the full variable domain: SQTIHQWPATLVQPVGSPLSLECTVEGTSNPNLYWYRQAAGRGLQLLFYSVGIGQISSEVPQNLSASRPQDRQFILSSKKLLLSDSGFYLCAWNRGSQSSYEQYFGPGTRLTVT.